This entry concerns a single T cell receptor beta chain. Its antigen is unknown. This sample is drawn from a study of cytomegalovirus exposure and HLA in healthy donors. Whole-study findings and limits: Some V segments, including TRBV6-2 and TRBV6-3, were excluded as indistinguishable.

The CDR3 is 10 residues long. The germline CDR1 and CDR2 sequences are DFQATT and SNEGSKA (reference sequence). V lost 7 bases, J lost 0 bases, and 3 bases lay in between. The donors were healthy bone marrow donors. The PCR was carried out with 60 Vbeta primers and 13 Jbeta primers. Source study methods: Unique TCR beta chains totaled some 78 million in a later count, with roughly 11 million of them shared. TCRdb's copy holds only in-frame clones and misses some; the assay was immunoSEQ multiplex PCR. That table is the source of V, J and clone size, and D and trimming were worked out from the DNA. The sample has around 30,000 clones; 62% are singletons.

The sequenced sample was PBMCs. This chain uses TRBV20-1 with TRBJ1-1; D gene ambiguous. The TCR sequence derives from a male donor in good health and CMV-seropositive. The CDR3 reads CSVMNTEAFF. The CDR3 DNA reads as TGCAGTGTTATGAACACTGAAGCTTTCTTT.